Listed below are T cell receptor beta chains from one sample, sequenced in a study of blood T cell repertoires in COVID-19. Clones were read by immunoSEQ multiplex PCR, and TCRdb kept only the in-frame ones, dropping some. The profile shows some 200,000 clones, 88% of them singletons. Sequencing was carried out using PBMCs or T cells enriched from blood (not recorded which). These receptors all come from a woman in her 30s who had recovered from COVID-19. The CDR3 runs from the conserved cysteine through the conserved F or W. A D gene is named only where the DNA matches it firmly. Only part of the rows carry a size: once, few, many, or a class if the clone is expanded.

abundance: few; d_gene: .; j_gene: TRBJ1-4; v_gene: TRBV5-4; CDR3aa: CASSLVGRAEKLFF; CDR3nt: TGTGCCAGCAGCTTGGTCGGCAGGGCTGAAAAACTGTTTTTT
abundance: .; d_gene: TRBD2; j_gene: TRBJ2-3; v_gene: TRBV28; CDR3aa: CASSLAGGLNF; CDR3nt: TGTGCCAGCAGTTTAGCGGGGGGTTTGAATTTT
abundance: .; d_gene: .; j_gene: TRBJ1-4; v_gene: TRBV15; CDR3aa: CATSRDRVREKLFF; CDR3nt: TGTGCCACCAGCAGAGACCGCGTTCGAGAAAAACTGTTTTTT
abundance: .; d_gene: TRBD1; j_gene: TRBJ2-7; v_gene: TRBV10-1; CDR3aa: CASITGTVEQYF; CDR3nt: TGCGCCAGCATTACCGGGACAGTCGAGCAGTACTTC
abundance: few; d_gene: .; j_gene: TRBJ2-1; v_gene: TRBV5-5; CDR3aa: CASSQVPSGNEQFF; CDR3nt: TGTGCCAGCAGCCAAGTCCCGTCGGGCAATGAGCAGTTCTTC
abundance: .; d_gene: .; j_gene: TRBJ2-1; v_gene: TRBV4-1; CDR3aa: CASSRVRSGLTYNEQFF; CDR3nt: TGCGCCAGCAGCCGCGTCCGCTCGGGACTGACCTACAATGAGCAGTTCTTC
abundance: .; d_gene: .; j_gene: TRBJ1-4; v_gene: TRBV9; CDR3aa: CASTSRGEEKLFF; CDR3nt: TGTGCCAGCACGAGCAGGGGAGAAGAAAAACTGTTTTTT
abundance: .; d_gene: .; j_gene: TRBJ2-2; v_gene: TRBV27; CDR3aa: CASSQTGYGLTGELFF; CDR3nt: TGTGCCAGCAGTCAAACAGGGTACGGTTTGACCGGGGAGCTGTTTTTT
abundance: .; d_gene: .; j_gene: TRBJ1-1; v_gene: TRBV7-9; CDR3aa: CASSVQGVITEAFF; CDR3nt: TGTGCCAGCAGCGTGCAAGGGGTTATCACTGAAGCTTTCTTT
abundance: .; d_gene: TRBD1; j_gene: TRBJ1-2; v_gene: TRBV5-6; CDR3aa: CASSPGQGSGYTF; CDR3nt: TGTGCCAGCAGCCCTGGACAGGGAAGTGGCTACACCTTC
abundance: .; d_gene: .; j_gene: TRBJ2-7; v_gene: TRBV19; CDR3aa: CASSIRPGDPYEQYF; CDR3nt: TGTGCCAGTAGTATTCGGCCAGGGGACCCCTACGAGCAGTACTTC
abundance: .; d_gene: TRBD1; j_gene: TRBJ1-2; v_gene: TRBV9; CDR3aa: CASRGTGDPYGYTF; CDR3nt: TGTGCCAGCAGGGGGACAGGCGATCCCTATGGCTACACCTTC
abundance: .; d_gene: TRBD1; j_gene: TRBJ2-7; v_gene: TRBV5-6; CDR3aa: CASSLLTGTGGYEQYF; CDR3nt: TGTGCCAGCAGCTTGCTGACCGGGACAGGGGGCTACGAGCAGTACTTC
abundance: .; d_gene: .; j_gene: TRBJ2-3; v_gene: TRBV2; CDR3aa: CASIPVGGPYTDTQYF; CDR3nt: TGTGCCAGCATCCCGGTGGGGGGGCCATACACAGATACGCAGTATTTT
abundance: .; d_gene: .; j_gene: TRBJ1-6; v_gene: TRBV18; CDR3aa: CASSRDSYNSPLHF; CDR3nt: TGTGCCAGCTCACGAGACTCCTATAATTCACCCCTCCACTTT
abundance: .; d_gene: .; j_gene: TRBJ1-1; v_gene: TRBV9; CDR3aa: CASSVDHRWAGTEAFF; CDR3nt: TGTGCCAGCAGCGTAGATCATCGGTGGGCAGGCACTGAAGCTTTCTTT
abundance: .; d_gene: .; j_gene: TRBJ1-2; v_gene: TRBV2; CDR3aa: CASSAVGGGLDYGYTF; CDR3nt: TGTGCCAGCAGTGCGGTCGGGGGTGGTTTGGACTATGGCTACACCTTC
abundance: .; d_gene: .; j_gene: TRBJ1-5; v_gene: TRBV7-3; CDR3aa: CASSPNGGRGQPQHF; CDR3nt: TGTGCCAGCAGCCCTAATGGGGGGAGGGGTCAGCCCCAGCATTTT
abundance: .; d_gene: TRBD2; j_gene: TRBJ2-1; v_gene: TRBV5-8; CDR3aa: CASSLAAGGLNEQFF; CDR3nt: TGTGCCAGCAGCTTGGCGGCGGGGGGGTTGAATGAGCAGTTCTTC
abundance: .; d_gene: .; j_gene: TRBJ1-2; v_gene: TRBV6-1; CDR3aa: CASSEAGGFHLYTF; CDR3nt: TGTGCCAGCAGTGAAGCAGGAGGGTTCCATTTGTACACCTTC